The 21 T cell receptor beta chains in this list originate from one sample, sequenced in a study of cytomegalovirus exposure and HLA in healthy donors (dated by TCRdb to about 2017). Library preparation was by the immunoSEQ multiplex PCR assay. For the multiplex PCR, a mixture combining 60 forward primers for TCR Vbeta segments and 13 reverse primers for TCR Jbeta segments was used. Held by TCRdb, this immuneACCESS table contains in-frame sequences only and omits some clones. Under half of the omission traces to an unresolved V gene where checked; the cause of the rest is unknown. A total of about 200,000 clones appear in this sample, more than 65% of them only once. In total, the top ten clones hold approximately 0.63% of the sample. Material: PBMCs. These receptor sequences come from a man aged 18 to 29 in good health and CMV-seronegative.

This clone showed up just once. The gene calls are TRBV19 and TRBJ1-1; D is undetermined. The V end lost 11 bases, the J end lost 3 bases, and 16 bases lay between the germline ends. CDR1 and CDR2 (germline): LNHDA, SQIVND (reference sequence). The CDR3 loop spans 13 amino acids. CDR3 nucleotide sequence: TGTGCCCCACAAGAGAGGTTCGACACTGAAGCTTTCTTT. Its translation: CAPQERFDTEAFF.

J is TRBJ1-5 and V is TRBV4-1; 9 nucleotides align to TRBD1. With V trimmed by 3 bases and J by 5 bases, 11 bases remained unmatched. The length of the CDR3 is 17 residues. Looked up from germline, CDR1 is MGHRA and CDR2 is YSYEKL. CDR3 amino acids: CASSHSRDRAGDQPQHF. CDR3 bases: TGCGCCAGCAGCCATTCCAGGGACAGGGCCGGAGATCAGCCCCAGCATTTT.

The V and J genes are TRBV9 and TRBJ2-3; TRBD2 aligns across 7 bases. CDR1 and CDR2 from the germline V gene are SGDLS and YYNGEE. V shed 1 base, J shed 2 bases, and the junction held 4 bases outside the gene matches. The CDR3 covers 15 residues. The CDR3 DNA follows: TGTGCCAGCAGCGTAACCGGGGGGTACACAGATACGCAGTATTTT. Protein product: CASSVTGGYTDTQYF.

There are a few counts of this clone. V and J are TRBV4-1 and TRBJ1-2, with 7 bases that match TRBD1. The CDR3 totals 15 residues. J gave up 4 bases and V 5 bases, and 10 bases lay outside the gene matches. Germline V gene lookup returns CDR1 MGHRA and CDR2 YSYEKL. The CDR3 protein is CASSKSDRAAYGYTF. CDR3 coding DNA: TGCGCCAGCAGCAAAAGTGACAGGGCTGCCTATGGCTACACCTTC.

A single count supports this clone. The chain is built from TRBV7-9 and TRBJ2-3; D may be TRBD2 (6 bases). Trimming cost V 1 base and J 4 bases, with 12 bases left between them. The germline V gene has CDR1 SEHNR and CDR2 FQNEAQ (reference sequence). The CDR3 runs 15 residues. DNA of the CDR3: TGTGCCAGCAGCTTAGTGTCGCCGGGAGCAGATACGCAGTATTTT. Residues: CASSLVSPGADTQYF.

This rearrangement joins TRBV19 to TRBJ2-1, with TRBD2 matching over 7 bases. Germline values: CDR1 LNHDA, CDR2 SQIVND (reference sequence). The CDR3 contains 15 residues. After removal of 1 base from V and 8 bases from J, the junction contained 8 bases not matched to a gene. This CDR3 is CASSIGGGSGYEQFF. As DNA, the CDR3 is TGTGCCAGTAGTATAGGGGGCGGGAGTGGGTATGAGCAGTTCTTC. Together with reference TRBV19 and TRBJ2-1, the CDR3 gives the full variable domain: DGGITQSPKYLFRKEGQNVTLSCEQNLNHDAMYWYRQDPGQGLRLIYYSQIVNDFQKGDIAEGYSVSREKKESFPLTVTSAQKNPTAFYLCASSIGGGSGYEQFFGPGTRLTVL.

The V and J genes are TRBV4-1 and TRBJ2-1; TRBD1 is a possible D gene (5 bases). CDR1 and CDR2 (germline): MGHRA, YSYEKL. The CDR3 consists of 15 residues. Trimming shortened V by 1 base and J by 9 bases, and 16 bases separated the two germline ends. The chain's CDR3 is CASSQGPGSSGEQFF. The CDR3 nucleotides are TGCGCCAGCAGCCAAGGCCCAGGGTCAAGTGGTGAGCAGTTCTTC.

Notes on this clone: This specimen includes other DNA sequences encoding the same CDR3. The gene calls are TRBV28 and TRBJ1-1; the match to TRBD1 covers 7 bases. After removal of 4 bases from V and 5 bases from J, the junction contained 1 base not matched to a gene. In germline, CDR1 is MDHEN, CDR2 SYDVKM. This CDR3 contains 12 residues. The CDR3 DNA reads TGTGCCAGCAGTTACAGGGGTACTGAAGCTTTCTTT. Protein: CASSYRGTEAFF. The full variable domain, rest sourced from reference TRBV28 and TRBJ1-1, is DVKVTQSSRYLVKRTGEKVFLECVQDMDHENMFWYRQDPGLGLRLIYFSYDVKMKEKGDIPEGYSVSREKKERFSLILESASTNQTSMYLCASSYRGTEAFFGQGTRLTVV.

The chain links TRBV7-3 to TRBJ2-2; TRBD1 agrees at 9 bases. Germline lookup yields CDR1 SGHTA and CDR2 FQGTGA. This CDR3 is 15 amino acids long. V lost 5 bases to trimming and J lost 3 bases; unmatched junction nucleotides: 4. CDR3 DNA sequence: TGTGCCAGCAGCACCGGACAGGGGTACACCGGGGAGCTGTTTTTT. Its protein is CASSTGQGYTGELFF.

V and J are TRBV7-9 and TRBJ1-2; TRBD1 is a possible D gene (6 bases). The CDR3 totals 14 residues. V was cut by 1 base and J by 6 bases, with 12 bases left in between. Germline CDR1 is SEHNR and CDR2 is FQNEAQ (reference sequence). CDR3 DNA sequence: TGTGCCAGCAGCTTAGGGATGGGGGCGCATGGCTACACCTTC. It codes for CASSLGMGAHGYTF.

In DNA form, the CDR3 reads TGTGCCAGCAGTCCTTGGACGGGGGGAAGCTACGAGCAGTACTTC. Translating it yields CASSPWTGGSYEQYF. The chain employs TRBV28 and TRBJ2-7; 7 positions agree with TRBD2. The CDR3 loop spans 15 amino acids. The junction had 10 bases not matched to a gene; V was cut back by 5 bases and J by 3 bases. Germline assignment: CDR1 MDHEN and CDR2 SYDVKM.

V usage is TRBV6-5 and J usage is TRBJ2-2; TRBD2 might be the D (5 bases). V lost 1 base to trimming and J lost 4 bases, with 10 bases between them. CDR1 MNHEY and CDR2 SVGAGI come from the germline V gene. The CDR3 loop spans 15 amino acids. The CDR3 coding sequence is TGTGCCAGCAGTTACTACCTAGAGGGCACCGGGGAGCTGTTTTTT. It yields the protein CASSYYLEGTGELFF.

The V and J genes are TRBV29-1 and TRBJ2-1; D perhaps matches TRBD2 (5 bases). The CDR3 length is 16 residues. Per germline, CDR1 SQVTM and CDR2 ANQGSEA. Trimming took 0 bases from V and 3 from J, leaving 15 bases between them. CDR3 loop: CSVEEGGGSSYNEQFF. For the CDR3, the DNA is TGCAGCGTTGAAGAAGGCGGTGGGAGCAGCTACAATGAGCAGTTCTTC.

The chain is built from TRBV5-1 and TRBJ2-7; TRBD2 agrees at 16 bases. Trimming took 4 bases from V and 5 from J; bases not matched to a gene: 6. Germline V gene data show CDR1 as SGHRS and CDR2 as YFSETQ. The CDR3 spans 16 residues. DNA of the CDR3: TGCGCCAGCAGCCAAGGGACTAGCGGGAGGGTGGACGAGCAGTACTTC. Translation: CASSQGTSGRVDEQYF.

The chain has TRBV30 and TRBJ2-5, with 8 bases that match TRBD2. V lost 1 base, J lost 7 bases, and 8 bases stayed unmatched. CDR1 GTSNPN and CDR2 SVGIG come from the germline V gene (reference sequence). The CDR3 is 14 amino acids. CDR3: CAWSDGGGTATQYF. CDR3 nucleotides: TGTGCCTGGAGTGACGGGGGGGGAACGGCGACCCAGTACTTC.

This sequence joins TRBV4-1 and TRBJ2-7; 9 bases are a match to TRBD1. Germline lookup yields CDR1 MGHRA and CDR2 YSYEKL. The J segment lost 1 base and the V segment lost 0 bases, leaving 4 bases of the junction unmatched. This CDR3 is built from 16 residues. The CDR3 spells CASSQDLGTGSYEQYF. As DNA, the CDR3 is TGCGCCAGCAGCCAAGATCTGGGGACAGGGTCCTACGAGCAGTACTTC.

This chain joins TRBV5-1 and TRBJ2-2, with TRBD2 matching 11 bases. The germline V gene has CDR1 SGHRS and CDR2 YFSETQ. Trimming at V came to 1 base and at J to 3 bases, leaving 5 bases not matched to a gene. This CDR3 contains 17 residues. The CDR3 DNA reads as TGCGCCAGCAGCTTGTTAGCGGGAGGGCCCTACACCGGGGAGCTGTTTTTT. Translation: CASSLLAGGPYTGELFF.

The gene calls are TRBV11-1 and TRBJ2-1; 10 bases are a match to TRBD1. The J segment lost 8 bases and the V segment lost 6 bases, leaving 10 bases of the junction unmatched. CDR1 is SGHAT and CDR2 is FQDESV in the germline V gene (reference sequence). This CDR3 has 15 amino acids. CDR3 sequence reads: CASSTPGTGVDEQFF. In nucleotides, the CDR3 is TGTGCCAGCAGTACACCCGGGACAGGGGTTGATGAGCAGTTCTTC.

The rearrangement uses TRBV2 and TRBJ1-3; D gene unclear. Trimming took off 6 bases at V and 3 bases at J, with 6 bases between the two ends. Germline V CDR1 and CDR2: SNHLY, FYNNEI. The CDR3 spans 12 residues. Here the CDR3 reads CASSGIGNTIYF. Here the CDR3 DNA reads TGTGCCAGCAGCGGGATTGGAAACACCATATATTTT.

This clone was seen once. The chain uses TRBV28 and TRBJ1-1; tentatively, D is TRBD1 (5 bases). V lost 4 bases to trimming and J lost 3 bases, with 18 bases between them. The CDR3 is made up of 16 amino acids. Per the germline V gene, CDR1 is MDHEN and CDR2 is SYDVKM. CDR3 sequence reads: CASSSGCQGTDTEAFF. In DNA form, the CDR3 reads TGTGCCAGCAGTTCCGGATGTCAGGGAACGGACACTGAAGCTTTCTTT.

This clone was seen a few times. This specimen includes other DNA sequences encoding the same CDR3. This chain links TRBV5-1 with TRBJ2-1; 10 bases are shared with TRBD1. J lost 2 bases, V lost 3 bases, and 2 bases had no gene match. In germline, CDR1 is SGHRS, CDR2 YFSETQ. The CDR3 runs 15 residues. The CDR3 sequence is CASSSGTGAYNEQFF. Here the CDR3 DNA reads TGCGCCAGCAGCTCCGGGACAGGGGCCTACAATGAGCAGTTCTTC. Supplemented by reference TRBV5-1 and TRBJ2-1, the full variable domain reads KAGVTQTPRYLIKTRGQQVTLSCSPISGHRSVSWYQQTPGQGLQFLFEYFSETQRNKGNFPGRFSGRQFSNSRSEMNVSTLELGDSALYLCASSSGTGAYNEQFFGPGTRLTVL.